The source of this T cell receptor beta chain is a study of cytomegalovirus exposure and HLA in healthy donors. Study results and caveats: Overall, roughly 150 TCR beta chains were annotated as cytomegalovirus-associated. Published work reported that the classifier diagnosed cytomegalovirus status with high specificity and sensitivity. Most TCR sequences were seen very rarely across donors, but some public TCRs occurred in many.

V lost 1 base, J lost 3 bases, and 4 bases lay in between. From germline, CDR1 is MDHEN and CDR2 SYDVKM. CDR3 size: 13 residues. This table comes from immunoSEQ multiplex PCR, and its TCRdb copy is limited to in-frame clones, with some not included. This table has about 190,000 clones, roughly 84% appearing once. Note on this clone: The antigen remains undetermined.

Sequenced material: PBMCs. The chain combines TRBV28 with TRBJ2-1; D call uncertain. This sequence was found in a young man in good health and CMV-seropositive. The CDR3 nucleotides are TGTGCCAGCAGTTTATTTCGCTACAATGAGCAGTTCTTC. Translating gives CASSLFRYNEQFF.